This TCR beta chain was documented in a study of T-cell reconstitution after alpha-beta-depleted transplantation in children. Using unique molecular identifiers, the investigators prepared the TCRbeta library. TCRdb reprocessed the PCR reads with MiXCR, giving one entry per CDR3 protein. The sample carries about 610,000 distinct CDR3 sequences, roughly a tenth recorded once. In this sample, this clonotype turned up a few times. The CDR3 covers 17 residues. V was cut by 7 bases and J by 0 bases, with 23 bases left in between. CDR1 is DFQATT and CDR2 is SNEGSKA in the germline V gene (reference sequence).

The specimen comprised PBMCs from the stem cell graft donor, sampled from the stem cell graft. The chain employs TRBV20-1 and TRBJ2-3; weak D call: TRBD2 (6 bases). The TCR sequence derives from a human donor who donated a stem cell graft to a child with acute myeloid leukemia. The CDR3 sequence: CSVASDILFSSTDTQYF. CDR3 in DNA: TGCAGTGTAGCTAGCGATATTTTATTTTCTAGCACAGATACGCAGTATTTT.